This T cell receptor beta chain was captured in a study of regulatory dendritic cells for organ transplantation. The CDR3 covers 14 residues. Per germline, CDR1 SGHVS and CDR2 FQNEAQ. Between the trimmed V and J ends, which lost 4 bases and 1 base, there was a span of 7 bases. Method: immunoSEQ multiplex PCR; TCRdb's copy keeps in-frame clones and lacks some. In the table there are more than 9,500 clones, less than 80% of which are singletons. Sorted T cells were CFSE-labeled and cultured approximately five days with allogeneic regulatory or mature dendritic cells at 1:10. This clone was seen more than once but under ten times. Antigen: not known.

The receptor's source is a human donor in good health. V gene TRBV7-8 combines with J gene TRBJ2-2; possible D gene TRBD2, 6 bases. Sequenced: naive CD8+ T cells from blood cultured with dendritic cells. As for subset: CD45RA+ naive T cells. The CDR3 sequence is CASSWGGNTGELFF. Written as DNA, the CDR3 is TGTGCCAGCAGCTGGGGAGGGAACACCGGGGAGCTGTTTTTT. Filled out from reference TRBV7-8 and TRBJ2-2, the complete variable domain reads GAGVSQSPRYKVAKRGQDVALRCDPISGHVSLFWYQQALGQGPEFLTYFQNEAQLDKSGLPSDRFFAERPEGSVSTLKIQRTQQEDSAVYLCASSWGGNTGELFFGEGSRLTVL.